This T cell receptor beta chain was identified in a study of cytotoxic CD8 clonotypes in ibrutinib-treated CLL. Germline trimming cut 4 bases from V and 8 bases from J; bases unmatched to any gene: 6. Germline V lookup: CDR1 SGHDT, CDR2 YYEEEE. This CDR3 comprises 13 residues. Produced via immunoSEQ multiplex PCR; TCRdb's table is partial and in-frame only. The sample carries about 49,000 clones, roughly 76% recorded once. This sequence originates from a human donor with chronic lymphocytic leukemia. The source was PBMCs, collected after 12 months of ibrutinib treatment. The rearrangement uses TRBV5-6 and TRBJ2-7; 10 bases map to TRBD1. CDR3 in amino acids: CASSLLTGGKQYF. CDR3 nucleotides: TGTGCCAGCAGCCTCCTGACAGGGGGCAAGCAGTACTTC.